Below, 29 T cell receptor beta chains from the same sample are listed, as sequenced in a study of T cell repertoires in cytomegalovirus infection (dated by TCRdb to about 2019). Instrument used: Illumina HiSeq 1500. TCRdb trimmed public reads at Q25 via fastp, called clones via MiXCR and kept in-frame beta chains. Rows matching on CDR3 protein sequence are summarized as one entry with the most common DNA and genes. In this sample the table shows roughly 200,000 distinct CDR3 sequences, less than 9.5% of which occur a single time. About 5% of the sample rests with the top ten. Material for sequencing was PBMCs. Receptors originate from a human donor in good health (CMV status not recorded). Some clones in this sample may be carry-over from other donors' samples.

J is TRBJ2-1 and V is TRBV20-1; 12 nucleotides match TRBD1. The germline gives CDR1 DFQATT, CDR2 SNEGSKA (reference sequence). The CDR3 is 14 amino acids. V gave up 8 bases and J gave up 1 base; unmatched junction bases: 3. In nucleotides, the CDR3 is TGCAGTTGGGACAGGGGGCCATCCTACAATGAGCAGTTCTTC. It encodes CSWDRGPSYNEQFF.

This chain joins TRBV19 and TRBJ1-1, with 7 positions matching TRBD1. Trimming cost V 5 bases and J 7 bases; bases outside gene matches: 13. The CDR3 contains 15 residues. CDR1 and CDR2 from the germline V gene are LNHDA and SQIVND (reference sequence). Here the CDR3 DNA reads TGTGCCAGTAGTGTCCACAGGGGTGGGATCGGTGAAGCTTTCTTT. Encoded protein: CASSVHRGGIGEAFF.

Many counts were recorded for this clonotype. J is TRBJ2-2 and V is TRBV7-9; the D gene is possibly TRBD1 (6 bases). V was cut by 1 base and J by 4 bases, with 10 bases left in between. The CDR3 has 15 residues. Germline CDR1 and CDR2: SEHNR and FQNEAQ (reference sequence). CDR3 region: CASSLGTATTGELFF. The CDR3 DNA is TGTGCCAGCAGCTTAGGGACAGCGACCACCGGGGAGCTGTTTTTT.

This clonotype was seen ten or more times. This chain uses TRBV7-2 with TRBJ2-1; 8 bases are shared with TRBD1. The V segment lost 5 bases and the J segment 8 bases; nucleotides outside the gene matches: 5. The CDR3 contains 13 residues. In germline, CDR1 is SGHTA, CDR2 FQGNSA. Written as DNA, the CDR3 is TGTGCCAGCAGCCGACAGGGGAGACATGAGCAGTTCTTC. Translated, it gives CASSRQGRHEQFF.

Details on this clonotype: The CDR3 does not close with the conserved phenylalanine or tryptophan, likely indicating a read error. The rearrangement uses TRBV20-1 and TRBJ1-6, with no clear D. Germline lookup yields CDR1 DFQATT and CDR2 SNEGSKA (reference sequence). CDR3 size: 17 residues. Trimming shortened V by 0 bases and J by 6 bases, and 18 bases separated the two germline ends. CDR3 sequence: CSAREPVASLINSPLHL. CDR3 coding DNA: TGCAGTGCTAGAGAGCCAGTGGCATCGTTAATTAATTCACCCCTCCACCTT.

This chain uses TRBV15 with TRBJ1-4; D gene ambiguous. CDR1 is LNHNV and CDR2 is YYDKDF in the germline V gene (reference sequence). The V end lost 5 bases, the J end lost 8 bases, and 9 bases lay between the germline ends. The CDR3 runs to 12 residues. CDR3 sequence reads: CATSGVGEKLFF. The CDR3 DNA is TGTGCCACCAGCGGGGTGGGGGAAAAACTGTTTTTT.

This chain joins TRBV6-1 and TRBJ1-1; 7 positions match TRBD1. V shed 5 bases, J shed 4 bases, and the junction held 7 bases outside the gene matches. Germline values: CDR1 MNHNS, CDR2 SASEGT. There are 14 residues in the CDR3. CDR3 coding DNA: TGTGCCAGCAGTTCCCCGACAGGGTTCACTGAAGCTTTCTTT. This sequence encodes CASSSPTGFTEAFF.

This clonotype showed up many times. V is TRBV10-3 and J is TRBJ2-1; TRBD2 matches 7 bases. Unmatched junction bases numbered 7, after V lost 0 bases and J lost 5 bases. The CDR3 consists of 16 residues. CDR1 and CDR2 from the germline V gene are ENHRY and SYGVKD. The CDR3 DNA is TGTGCCATCAGTGAGTCCGGACTAGGAGTGGACAATGAGCAGTTCTTC. It codes for CAISESGLGVDNEQFF.

The genes are TRBV28 and TRBJ1-6, with TRBD1 as a possible D gene (5 bases). From germline, CDR1 is MDHEN and CDR2 SYDVKM. The V end was cut by 3 bases, the J end by 2 bases, with 14 bases between. This CDR3 has 17 amino acids. This chain's CDR3 is CASSFAPGIPYNSPLHF. DNA for the CDR3: TGTGCCAGCAGTTTCGCCCCAGGGATCCCCTATAATTCACCCCTCCACTTT. Filled out from reference TRBV28 and TRBJ1-6, the complete variable domain reads DVKVTQSSRYLVKRTGEKVFLECVQDMDHENMFWYRQDPGLGLRLIYFSYDVKMKEKGDIPEGYSVSREKKERFSLILESASTNQTSMYLCASSFAPGIPYNSPLHFGNGTRLTVT.

At least ten counts were recorded for this clonotype. The chain has TRBV6-2 or TRBV6-3 and TRBJ2-1, with 7 bases that match TRBD2. The V and J ends lost 0 bases and 6 bases, in that order; junction bases with no gene match: 11. The CDR3 has 17 residues. The V gene's germline CDR1 is MNHEY and CDR2 SVGEGT. The CDR3 sequence: CASSYSSPSGIFNEQFF. The CDR3 DNA is TGTGCCAGCAGTTACTCGAGCCCTAGCGGCATATTCAATGAGCAGTTCTTC.

This clonotype was counted at least ten times. The chain recombines TRBV7-8 with TRBJ2-5; D unresolved. With 0 bases removed from V and 5 bases from J, the gap between germline ends came to 7 bases. Looked up from germline, CDR1 is SGHVS and CDR2 is FQNEAQ. The CDR3 spans 13 residues. The CDR3 DNA follows: TGTGCCAGCAGCTTAGCGGGCTGGGAGACCCAGTACTTC. Amino acids: CASSLAGWETQYF.

As regards this clonotype: The CDR3 does not end in the conserved phenylalanine or tryptophan, so this is likely a read error. V is TRBV7-2 and J is TRBJ2-7; D gene ambiguous. The CDR3 spans 12 residues. Trimming removed 6 bases from V and 0 bases from J, with 6 bases in between. The germline V gene encodes CDR1 SGHTA and CDR2 FQGNSA. The CDR3, as DNA: TGTGCCAGCAGTCTAGGCTCCTACGAGCAGTACTTA. Encoded protein: CASSLGSYEQYL.

The chain combines TRBV28 with TRBJ2-2, with D hard to call. The length of the CDR3 is 12 residues. The germline gives CDR1 MDHEN, CDR2 SYDVKM. Trimming stripped 5 bases from V and 4 bases from J, with 5 bases between. CDR3 nucleotides: TGTGCCAGCAGTAGTTCCACCGGGGAGCTGTTTTTT. Protein sequence: CASSSSTGELFF. The variable domain in full, with the rest retrieved from reference TRBV28 and TRBJ2-2, is DVKVTQSSRYLVKRTGEKVFLECVQDMDHENMFWYRQDPGLGLRLIYFSYDVKMKEKGDIPEGYSVSREKKERFSLILESASTNQTSMYLCASSSSTGELFFGEGSRLTVL.

In its sample, this clonotype was seen a few times. The chain couples TRBV7-2 to TRBJ2-1; 13 bases line up with TRBD2. Germline CDR1 is SGHTA and CDR2 is FQGNSA. The ends lost 3 bases at V and 8 bases at J; junction bases unmatched: 7. The CDR3 length is 16 residues. CDR3 sequence: CASSFTSGGALYEQFF. CDR3 DNA: TGTGCCAGCAGCTTCACTAGCGGGGGGGCCCTGTATGAGCAGTTCTTC.

CDR3 DNA: TGCAGTGCTCGCCGAAGAAACAATGAGCAGTTCTTC. Its protein is CSARRRNNEQFF. This sequence joins TRBV20-1 and TRBJ2-1, with D hard to call. Looked up from germline, CDR1 is DFQATT and CDR2 is SNEGSKA (reference sequence). V lost 5 bases and J 5 bases, leaving 10 bases between the germline ends. CDR3 length equals 12 residues.

The table lists this clonotype with a few counts. This chain uses TRBV2 with TRBJ1-1, with D maybe TRBD1 (5 bases). The CDR3 is made up of 13 amino acids. V gave up 7 bases and J gave up 5 bases, with 14 bases separating them. In germline, CDR1 is SNHLY, CDR2 FYNNEI. This CDR3 reads CASTEREGTEAFF. DNA of the CDR3: TGTGCCAGCACGGAACGGGAGGGGACTGAAGCTTTCTTT.

This clonotype was seen more than once but under ten times. The rearrangement joins TRBV2 to TRBJ2-7, with a tentative D call TRBD1 (6 bases). This CDR3 is built from 14 residues. V lost 0 bases and J lost 6, with 12 bases in between. Germline assignment: CDR1 SNHLY and CDR2 FYNNEI. CDR3 nucleotides: TGTGCCAGCAGTGAAGCCGGGACACTGGGCGAGCAGTACTTC. Protein: CASSEAGTLGEQYF.

This clonotype was recorded many times. The chain links TRBV25-1 to TRBJ2-1, with 10 positions matching TRBD2. V was clipped by 3 bases and J by 4 bases; unmatched bases: 6. There are 16 residues in the CDR3. Germline-derived CDR1 and CDR2 are MGHDK and SYGVNS. CDR3 sequence reads: CASSDASGRTYNEQFF. CDR3 DNA: TGTGCCAGCAGTGATGCTAGCGGGAGAACTTACAATGAGCAGTTCTTC.

This clonotype was seen at least ten times. V and J are TRBV7-2 and TRBJ2-1; TRBD1 matches at 7 bases. CDR3 length: 15 amino acids. V was clipped by 1 base and J by 3 bases; unmatched bases: 3. From germline, CDR1 is SGHTA and CDR2 FQGNSA. This CDR3 reads CASSLGQGVYNEQFF. DNA of the CDR3: TGTGCCAGCAGCTTAGGACAGGGCGTCTACAATGAGCAGTTCTTC.

The J gene is TRBJ2-7, the V gene TRBV20-1, with 9 bases identical to TRBD1. The germline CDR1 and CDR2 sequences are DFQATT and SNEGSKA (reference sequence). The length of the CDR3 is 16 residues. J was trimmed by 3 bases and V by 6 bases; bases with no gene match: 15. The CDR3 sequence is CSAIPEGQGILYEQYF. CDR3 nucleotides: TGCAGTGCCATCCCAGAGGGACAGGGAATCCTCTACGAGCAGTACTTC.

This clonotype has more than one count but fewer than ten. The genes are TRBV7-9 and TRBJ2-3; D call uncertain. V was clipped by 7 bases and J by 2 bases, with 7 bases between them. Germline lookup yields CDR1 SEHNR and CDR2 FQNEAQ (reference sequence). The CDR3 has 12 residues. CDR3 in amino acids: CASNPPTDTQYF. CDR3 in DNA: TGTGCCAGCAACCCACCCACAGATACGCAGTATTTT.

This clonotype has a handful of counts. V and J are TRBV28 and TRBJ2-6; D remains ambiguous. Trimming cost V 11 bases and J 1 base, with 18 bases left between them. Germline CDR1 and CDR2: MDHEN and SYDVKM. The CDR3 is 16 amino acids. The CDR3 region has the DNA TGTGCCTCCTTTCAGAGCGCGGTGTCTGGGGCCAACGTCCTGACTTTC. It translates to CASFQSAVSGANVLTF.

This clonotype was observed many times. This chain uses TRBV12-3 or TRBV12-4 with TRBJ1-6, with 8 bases matching TRBD1. Trimming at V came to 5 bases and at J to 9 bases, leaving 9 bases not matched to a gene. This CDR3 spans 15 amino acids. The CDR3 is CASSPTTGVGSPLHF. The CDR3 DNA reads TGTGCCAGCAGTCCGACGACAGGGGTGGGTTCACCCCTCCACTTT.

This clonotype was detected many times. The CDR3 DNA reads TGTGCCAGCAGCTTAGAAGCAGGGAAGACCCAGTACTTC. The encoded protein is CASSLEAGKTQYF. The chain has TRBV7-9 and TRBJ2-5; D is perhaps TRBD1 (5 bases). The V gene's germline CDR1 is SEHNR and CDR2 FQNEAQ (reference sequence). This CDR3 spans 13 amino acids. V was clipped by 1 base and J by 6 bases, with 9 bases between them.

This clonotype was seen more than once but under ten times. The chain recombines TRBV5-6 with TRBJ1-1; D is unclear. V was cut by 4 bases and J by 3 bases, with 10 bases left in between. The length of the CDR3 is 13 residues. Germline lookup yields CDR1 SGHDT and CDR2 YYEEEE. The chain's CDR3 is CASSTPEDTEAFF. Written as DNA, the CDR3 is TGTGCCAGCAGCACCCCGGAAGACACTGAAGCTTTCTTT.

To note about this clonotype: A clone one base away is much larger, so this may be a read error. The chain carries TRBV12-3 or TRBV12-4 and TRBJ1-2; a weak D match, TRBD1 (6 bases). This CDR3 is built from 14 residues. Trimming cost V 5 bases and J 4 bases, with 14 bases left between them. In DNA, the CDR3 is TGTGCCAGCAGTCCACGGGACACCTCCTATGGCTACACCTTC. Protein sequence: CASSPRDTSYGYTF.

This clonotype was seen many times. This chain links TRBV14 with TRBJ1-1; 7 bases fit TRBD1. From germline, CDR1 is SGHDN and CDR2 FVKESK. CDR3 length: 16 amino acids. With 0 bases clipped from V and 1 base from J, the junction kept 5 bases outside the gene matches. This chain's CDR3 is CASSQDWGQKNTEAFF. The CDR3, as DNA: TGTGCCAGCAGCCAAGATTGGGGACAGAAGAACACTGAAGCTTTCTTT.

This clonotype was counted between two and nine times. The gene calls are TRBV15 and TRBJ2-7; TRBD1 aligns across 7 bases. The CDR3 runs 15 residues. The V segment lost 0 bases and the J segment 4 bases; nucleotides outside the gene matches: 6. CDR1 and CDR2 from the germline V gene are LNHNV and YYDKDF (reference sequence). CDR3 nucleotide sequence: TGTGCCACCAGCAGAGATAAGGGACAGTCGTACGAGCAGTACTTC. It yields the protein CATSRDKGQSYEQYF.

This rearrangement joins TRBV6-2 or TRBV6-3 to TRBJ2-1; D is uncertain. V was clipped by 4 bases and J by 10 bases, with 20 bases between them. The germline CDR1 and CDR2 sequences are MNHEY and SVGEGT. CDR3 length equals 15 residues. This CDR3 is CASSLVDGRPREQFF. The CDR3 DNA is TGTGCCAGCAGTTTGGTGGATGGGCGCCCTCGGGAGCAGTTCTTC.